What follows are 32 T cell receptor beta chains derived from one specimen sequenced in a study of human T cells and chemical hapten exposure. The time point is: pre-sensitization, week 0. The sample's treatment: therapeutic diphenylcyclopropenone sensitization with weekly scalp DPC. TCRdb recomputed calls from the RACE reads with MiXCR, one row per CDR3 protein. The sample includes 300,000 to 450,000 distinct CDR3 sequences, around 5.5% of them seen just once. The sequenced sample was whole blood, obtained in connection with sensitization to the hapten diphenylcyclopropenone (DPC). The origin of the receptors is a woman aged 45-59 years with alopecia areata. Some clones in this sample may be carry-over from other donors' samples.

This clonotype was counted at least ten times. The gene calls are TRBV3-1 and TRBJ1-2; no clear D gene. Trimming left V 4 bases short and J 3 bases short, with 12 bases between. Germline V lookup: CDR1 LGHDT, CDR2 YNNKEL (reference sequence). The CDR3 runs to 14 residues. The CDR3 here is CASSLKESYYGYTF. The CDR3 nucleotides are TGTGCCAGCAGCCTAAAAGAATCCTACTATGGCTACACCTTC.

This clonotype occurred many times. The CDR3 loop is CASSLWFSGSSGGELFF. DNA of the CDR3: TGCGCCAGCAGCTTGTGGTTCTCCGGGAGTTCGGGCGGGGAGCTGTTTTTT. The chain carries TRBV5-1 and TRBJ2-2; D is possibly TRBD2 (6 bases). In germline, CDR1 is SGHRS, CDR2 YFSETQ. The V and J ends lost 1 base and 7 bases respectively, with 20 bases between them. This CDR3 has 17 amino acids. Combining the CDR3 with reference TRBV5-1 and TRBJ2-2 gives the whole variable domain KAGVTQTPRYLIKTRGQQVTLSCSPISGHRSVSWYQQTPGQGLQFLFEYFSETQRNKGNFPGRFSGRQFSNSRSEMNVSTLELGDSALYLCASSLWFSGSSGGELFFGEGSRLTVL.

This clonotype was seen repeatedly, ten times or more. The rearrangement joins TRBV7-2 to TRBJ2-7; weak D call: TRBD1 (6 bases). The CDR3 is 14 amino acids. Germline loops: CDR1 SGHTA, CDR2 FQGNSA. V was trimmed by 4 bases and J by 3 bases, leaving 13 bases between them. The CDR3 DNA is TGTGCCAGCAGCTGGACAGATCAATTCTACGAGCAGTACTTC. Its translation is CASSWTDQFYEQYF.

This clonotype was counted many times. The chain couples TRBV14 to TRBJ2-7, with D perhaps TRBD2 (5 bases). V dropped 1 base and J dropped 2 bases, with 12 bases sitting between them. The germline V gene has CDR1 SGHDN and CDR2 FVKESK. The CDR3 sequence is 15 residues long. The CDR3 here is CASSQVEGSPYEQYF. The CDR3 DNA sequence: TGTGCCAGCAGCCAAGTAGAAGGGAGTCCCTACGAGCAGTACTTC.

This clonotype has at least ten counts. This chain connects TRBV2 to TRBJ2-2; D is unresolved. Germline CDR1 SNHLY, CDR2 FYNNEI. CDR3 size: 13 residues. Trimming removed 5 bases at V and 1 base at J, with 5 bases between. CDR3 region: CASSLWNTGELFF. The CDR3 coding sequence is TGTGCCAGCAGTCTCTGGAACACCGGGGAGCTGTTTTTT. The full variable domain, completed using reference TRBV2 and TRBJ2-2, is EPEVTQTPSHQVTQMGQEVILRCVPISNHLYFYWYRQILGQKVEFLVSFYNNEISEKSEIFDDQFSVERPDGSNFTLKIRSTKLEDSAMYFCASSLWNTGELFFGEGSRLTVL.

This clonotype was detected a few times. This chain connects TRBV13 to TRBJ1-6; 9 bases line up with TRBD1. CDR1 PRHDT and CDR2 FYEKMQ come from the germline V gene (reference sequence). The trim removed 5 bases at V and 9 bases at J, leaving 11 bases unmatched. CDR3 length: 16 amino acids. In DNA, the CDR3 is TGTGCCAGCAGCCGTACAGGGGGCGTAATCTCTTCACCCCTCCACTTT. Its protein product is CASSRTGGVISSPLHF.

The chain uses TRBV6-2 or TRBV6-3 and TRBJ2-1; D possibly matches TRBD1 or TRBD2 (6 bases each). The CDR3 contains 16 residues. The germline CDR1 and CDR2 sequences are MNHEY and SVGEGT. V shed 4 bases and J shed 7 bases, with 20 bases lying between them. CDR3 DNA: TGTGCCAGCAGTTTATTTTCCTGGAAAGGGGGGAATGAGCAGTTCTTC. Amino acid sequence: CASSLFSWKGGNEQFF.

The genes are TRBV7-9 and TRBJ2-1; D possibly corresponds to TRBD1 (5 bases). Per the germline V gene, CDR1 is SEHNR and CDR2 is FQNEAQ (reference sequence). The CDR3 extends over 12 amino acids. Trimming removed 5 bases from V and 7 bases from J, with 9 bases in between. CDR3 amino acids: CASSPAGNEQFF. In DNA form, the CDR3 reads TGTGCCAGCAGCCCTGCAGGGAATGAGCAGTTCTTC.

This clonotype occurred a few times. The chain carries TRBV24-1 and TRBJ2-1; the D call may be TRBD1 or TRBD2 (5 bases each). Trimming removed 4 bases from V and 5 bases from J, with 20 bases in between. Germline CDR1 reads KGHDR; CDR2 reads SFDVKD. The CDR3 consists of 17 residues. The DNA of the CDR3 is TGTGCCACCAGTGACGCCCCGGGGACCATCATCCACAATGAGCAGTTCTTC. It encodes CATSDAPGTIIHNEQFF.

The CDR3 region is CASSEASSYGYTF. The CDR3 DNA reads TGTGCCAGCAGTGAAGCATCTAGCTATGGCTACACCTTC. The chain combines TRBV2 with TRBJ1-2, with D unresolved. Germline CDR1 is SNHLY and CDR2 is FYNNEI. The CDR3 is 13 residues long. V shed 0 bases and J shed 4 bases, with 6 bases lying between them.

This clonotype has at least ten counts. The chain carries TRBV20-1 and TRBJ2-7, with 7 nucleotides matching TRBD2. Trimming removed 4 bases from V and 2 bases from J; junction bases left unmatched: 11. The CDR3 has 15 amino acids. The germline CDR1 and CDR2 sequences are DFQATT and SNEGSKA (reference sequence). CDR3 sequence: CSANPPGGTAYEQYF. The CDR3 coding sequence is TGCAGTGCTAACCCTCCGGGAGGAACTGCCTACGAGCAGTACTTC.

The chain has TRBV28 and TRBJ2-7; 7 nucleotides line up with TRBD2. Germline V gene sequence: CDR1 MDHEN, CDR2 SYDVKM. The junction had 11 bases not matched to a gene; V was cut back by 5 bases and J by 4 bases. This CDR3 has 15 amino acids. CDR3 DNA: TGTGCCAGCAGTGGAGCAGCGGGAAATGGGTACGAGCAGTACTTC. Encoded protein: CASSGAAGNGYEQYF.

This clonotype was observed many times. CDR3 sequence: CASSYVGTGNTIYF. The CDR3 bases are TGTGCCAGCAGCTATGTTGGAACTGGAAACACCATATATTTT. V gene TRBV7-2 combines with J gene TRBJ1-3; D is ambiguous. V shed 4 bases and J shed 2 bases, with 9 bases lying between them. Germline V gene data show CDR1 as SGHTA and CDR2 as FQGNSA. This CDR3 spans 14 amino acids.

This clonotype was observed at least ten times. The V call is TRBV7-2, the J call TRBJ2-1, with 9 bases aligning to TRBD2. CDR1 is SGHTA and CDR2 is FQGNSA in the germline V gene. The CDR3 has 15 amino acids. Germline trimming cut 4 bases from V and 6 bases from J; bases unmatched to any gene: 7. The CDR3 region is CASSSSSGAPNEQFF. DNA of the CDR3: TGTGCCAGCAGCTCTTCTAGCGGGGCCCCCAATGAGCAGTTCTTC.

Written as DNA, the CDR3 is TGTGCCAGCAGTTTATCCGTAAGGGGGGTGAGCGAGCAGTACTTC. Protein sequence: CASSLSVRGVSEQYF. The rearrangement links TRBV27 to TRBJ2-7; either TRBD1 or TRBD2 may fit D (6 bases each). The germline CDR1 and CDR2 sequences are MNHEY and SMNVEV (reference sequence). V dropped 0 bases and J dropped 6 bases, with 15 bases sitting between them. The length of the CDR3 is 15 residues.

There are a few counts of this clonotype. The chain carries TRBV19 and TRBJ2-5; TRBD2 matches at 10 bases. The CDR3 spans 15 residues. V was pared by 3 bases and J by 4 bases, with 5 bases of the junction left unmatched. The germline V gene encodes CDR1 LNHDA and CDR2 SQIVND (reference sequence). The CDR3 sequence: CASSIRSGRGETQYF. CDR3 sequence (DNA): TGTGCCAGTAGTATTCGGAGCGGGAGGGGAGAGACCCAGTACTTC.

The chain couples TRBV7-9 to TRBJ1-1; D might be TRBD1 (5 bases). V lost 5 bases and J lost 0, with 13 bases in between. Germline CDR1 reads SEHNR; CDR2 reads FQNEAQ (reference sequence). The CDR3 has 15 residues. As DNA, the CDR3 is TGTGCCAGCAGCCCCGGACGGGGGGTGAACACTGAAGCTTTCTTT. Encoded protein: CASSPGRGVNTEAFF. Supplemented by reference TRBV7-9 and TRBJ1-1, the full variable domain reads DTGVSQNPRHKITKRGQNVTFRCDPISEHNRLYWYRQTLGQGPEFLTYFQNEAQLEKSRLLSDRFSAERPKGSFSTLEIQRTEQGDSAMYLCASSPGRGVNTEAFFGQGTRLTVV.

This clonotype was recorded at least ten times. The genes are TRBV27 and TRBJ2-3; D is perhaps TRBD1 or TRBD2 (6 bases each). The CDR3 runs 15 residues. V was pared by 5 bases and J by 4 bases, with 16 bases between. Germline V gene sequence: CDR1 MNHEY, CDR2 SMNVEV (reference sequence). The chain's CDR3 is CASSEGGTRADTQYF. DNA for the CDR3: TGTGCCAGCAGTGAAGGAGGGACACGGGCAGATACGCAGTATTTT.

In its sample, this clonotype was seen many times. This sequence joins TRBV27 and TRBJ2-5; TRBD1 matches 7 bases. Germline V CDR1 and CDR2: MNHEY, SMNVEV (reference sequence). Trimming took 5 bases from V and 4 from J; bases not matched to a gene: 10. CDR3 length: 15 amino acids. In nucleotides, the CDR3 is TGTGCCAGCAGTAAAACCGGGACAGAGGGAGAGACCCAGTACTTC. Translated, it gives CASSKTGTEGETQYF.

The chain recombines TRBV7-9 with TRBJ2-3; the D is unclear. The V end was cut by 1 base, the J end by 1 base, with 12 bases between. CDR1 and CDR2 from the germline V gene are SEHNR and FQNEAQ (reference sequence). The CDR3 extends over 16 amino acids. CDR3 residues: CASSLGGPTRTDTQYF. Here the CDR3 DNA reads TGTGCCAGCAGCTTAGGAGGCCCTACCCGCACAGATACGCAGTATTTT.

At least ten counts were recorded for this clonotype. V gene TRBV28 combines with J gene TRBJ2-7; D gene ambiguous. V lost 8 bases and J lost 4, with 9 bases in between. The CDR3 sequence is 11 residues long. In germline, CDR1 is MDHEN, CDR2 SYDVKM. CDR3 residues: CASVTEYEQYF. The CDR3, as DNA: TGTGCCAGCGTAACAGAGTACGAGCAGTACTTC. The full variable domain, its missing parts supplied by reference TRBV28 and TRBJ2-7, is DVKVTQSSRYLVKRTGEKVFLECVQDMDHENMFWYRQDPGLGLRLIYFSYDVKMKEKGDIPEGYSVSREKKERFSLILESASTNQTSMYLCASVTEYEQYFGPGTRLTVT.

This chain uses TRBV12-3 or TRBV12-4 with TRBJ2-7, with 9 nucleotides matching TRBD1. J was trimmed by 6 bases and V by 6 bases; bases with no gene match: 9. The CDR3 runs 14 residues. The DNA for the CDR3 is TGTGCCAGCAGCCGGGACAGGGCGGCCAGCGAGCAGTACTTC. It is translated as CASSRDRAASEQYF.

This clonotype was seen repeatedly, ten times or more. The chain combines TRBV29-1 with TRBJ2-1, with D possibly TRBD1 on 5 matching bases. The CDR3 totals 14 residues. The germline V gene has CDR1 SQVTM and CDR2 ANQGSEA. V lost 5 bases and J 1 base, leaving 12 bases between the germline ends. The CDR3 DNA reads TGCAGCGTTACGAACAGGAGTTCCTACAATGAGCAGTTCTTC. Translated, it gives CSVTNRSSYNEQFF.

This clonotype was observed at least ten times. The chain employs TRBV6-5 and TRBJ2-2, with TRBD1 matching over 10 bases. V was clipped by 7 bases and J by 6 bases; unmatched bases: 11. CDR3 size: 16 residues. From germline, CDR1 is MNHEY and CDR2 SVGAGI. The CDR3 protein is CASTQLGQGMPGELFF. The CDR3 DNA is TGTGCCAGCACTCAGCTGGGACAGGGGATGCCCGGGGAGCTGTTTTTT.

About this clonotype: Given a much more abundant clone one base away, this may be a read error. J is TRBJ2-3 and V is TRBV7-2; 9 bases are shared with TRBD1. Trimming at V came to 5 bases and at J to 3 bases, leaving 9 bases not matched to a gene. The CDR3 totals 16 residues. Germline loops: CDR1 SGHTA, CDR2 FQGNSA. CDR3 sequence reads: CASSGGTGGGTDTQYF. CDR3 sequence (DNA): TGTGCCAGCAGCGGCGGAACAGGGGGCGGGACAGATACGCAGTATTTT.

CDR3 in amino acids: CASSEERPYNEQFF. CDR3 sequence (DNA): TGTGCCAGCAGTGAAGAGCGGCCCTACAATGAGCAGTTCTTC. V gene TRBV2 combines with J gene TRBJ2-1; possible D gene TRBD2, 5 bases. V lost 1 base and J lost 2, with 6 bases in between. The CDR3 contains 14 residues. CDR1 is SNHLY, CDR2 FYNNEI, per germline. Filled out from reference TRBV2 and TRBJ2-1, the complete variable domain reads EPEVTQTPSHQVTQMGQEVILRCVPISNHLYFYWYRQILGQKVEFLVSFYNNEISEKSEIFDDQFSVERPDGSNFTLKIRSTKLEDSAMYFCASSEERPYNEQFFGPGTRLTVL.

This clonotype was seen many times. This chain uses TRBV5-1 with TRBJ2-1; D might be TRBD1 (6 bases). Trimming took off 2 bases at V and 9 bases at J, with 15 bases between the two ends. The CDR3 sequence is 14 residues long. Germline V gives CDR1 SGHRS, CDR2 YFSETQ. In DNA form, the CDR3 reads TGCGCCAGCAGCTTACAGGGATTACAGGGTGAGCAGTTCTTC. The encoded protein is CASSLQGLQGEQFF.

This clonotype was seen only a few times. This chain connects TRBV30 to TRBJ1-4; D remains ambiguous. Trimming pared 0 bases from V and 6 bases from J, leaving 8 bases between. Germline CDR1 reads GTSNPN; CDR2 reads SVGIG (reference sequence). CDR3 length: 13 residues. CDR3 sequence: CAWSVRPDEKLFF. CDR3 bases: TGTGCCTGGAGTGTACGCCCGGATGAAAAACTGTTTTTT.

This clonotype was observed a handful of times. The genes are TRBV4-1 and TRBJ2-3; tentative D call: TRBD1 (5 bases). Looked up from germline, CDR1 is MGHRA and CDR2 is YSYEKL. CDR3 length: 15 residues. V gave up 1 base and J gave up 6 bases, with 14 bases separating them. CDR3 residues: CASSQGQGRSDTQYF. The CDR3 region has the DNA TGCGCCAGCAGCCAAGGGCAGGGTCGATCTGATACGCAGTATTTT.

This clonotype was observed a few times. The chain has TRBV5-1 and TRBJ2-3; 8 bases agree with TRBD2. This CDR3 has 15 residues. Germline V lookup: CDR1 SGHRS, CDR2 YFSETQ. V was clipped by 6 bases and J by 3 bases; unmatched bases: 9. CDR3 protein: CASTPVRGATDTQYF. As DNA, the CDR3 is TGCGCCAGCACCCCGGTGCGGGGGGCAACAGATACGCAGTATTTT. The full variable domain, its missing parts supplied by reference TRBV5-1 and TRBJ2-3, is KAGVTQTPRYLIKTRGQQVTLSCSPISGHRSVSWYQQTPGQGLQFLFEYFSETQRNKGNFPGRFSGRQFSNSRSEMNVSTLELGDSALYLCASTPVRGATDTQYFGPGTRLTVL.

This clonotype appeared a few times. This chain joins TRBV5-1 and TRBJ2-6, with 10 nucleotides matching TRBD1. Trimming removed 4 bases from V and 4 bases from J; junction bases left unmatched: 5. The CDR3 covers 16 residues. Germline V CDR1 and CDR2: SGHRS, YFSETQ. CDR3 region: CASSRGQGNGANVLTF. DNA for the CDR3: TGCGCCAGCAGCCGGGGACAGGGGAACGGGGCCAACGTCCTGACTTTC. Full variable domain (remainder filled in from reference TRBV5-1 and TRBJ2-6): KAGVTQTPRYLIKTRGQQVTLSCSPISGHRSVSWYQQTPGQGLQFLFEYFSETQRNKGNFPGRFSGRQFSNSRSEMNVSTLELGDSALYLCASSRGQGNGANVLTFGAGSRLTVL.

This clonotype was detected ten times or more. The chain recombines TRBV5-1 with TRBJ2-3, with a tentative D call TRBD2 (7 bases). Germline V gene sequence: CDR1 SGHRS, CDR2 YFSETQ. The CDR3 covers 15 residues. V dropped 7 bases and J dropped 3 bases, with 18 bases sitting between them. The CDR3 protein is CASDRGASGTDTQYF. DNA for the CDR3: TGCGCCAGCGACCGGGGGGCCTCAGGGACAGATACGCAGTATTTT. The whole variable domain, filled in from reference TRBV5-1 and TRBJ2-3, reads KAGVTQTPRYLIKTRGQQVTLSCSPISGHRSVSWYQQTPGQGLQFLFEYFSETQRNKGNFPGRFSGRQFSNSRSEMNVSTLELGDSALYLCASDRGASGTDTQYFGPGTRLTVL.